This TCR beta chain is from a study of T cells in Graves' hyperthyroidism and ophthalmopathy. RNA transcripts served as the template for amplifying TCR beta CDR3 regions. In the first-round RT-PCR of the TCR CDR3, the HTBI primer set was used. TCRdb processed the multiplex PCR reads anew with MiXCR; each CDR3 protein has one entry. The sample has about 420,000 distinct CDR3 sequences; roughly 15% are singletons. V was shortened by 3 bases and J by 2 bases, with 10 bases between the two germline ends. The CDR3 extends over 14 amino acids. Graves' hyperthyroidism was deemed stable absent ophthalmopathy progression within 18 months. This clonotype has just a few counts.

This TCR came from a woman younger than 35 with Graves' hyperthyroidism. The specimen was blood. The genes are TRBV12-3 or TRBV12-4 and TRBJ1-1, with TRBD1 as a possible D gene (5 bases). The CDR3 nucleotides are TGTGCCAGCAGTTTGCTCAGGGAAAACACTGAAGCTTTCTTT. Translation: CASSLLRENTEAFF.